The text below deals with one T cell receptor (beta chain). Original processing methods: Reference gene primer amplification yielded estimated nucleated cell counts. Generated by immunoSEQ multiplex PCR, the TCRdb table keeps only in-frame clones and is missing some. D and trimming were read from the DNA, whereas the V and J calls and clone size are those reported in that table. This sample has about 79,000 clones, with more than 85% found just once. The sample is drawn from a study of blood T cell repertoires in COVID-19. Study information: The study drew acute and convalescent COVID-19 samples from the United States, Italy and Spain.

V lost 6 bases to trimming and J lost 4 bases; unmatched junction nucleotides: 7. The CDR3 runs 14 residues. Germline CDR1 is WSHSY and CDR2 is SAAADI. This clonotype originated in a man aged 70 or older with active or convalescent COVID-19. The V call is TRBV10-2, the J call TRBJ1-2; 8 bases are shared with TRBD1. The sample consisted of peripheral blood. The CDR3 loop is CASRTGTGIYGYTF. The CDR3 DNA follows: TGCGCCAGCAGAACCGGGACAGGCATCTATGGCTACACCTTC.